This TCR beta chain was obtained from a study of blood T cells in healthy people across ages. General observations from the study: Unknown donor CMV status possibly confounded expanded clonotype changes.

About this clonotype: Antigen unknown.

Through a sample-barcoded 5' primer and a J-beta primer mix, a second PCR was run for roughly 6 to 12 cycles. One entry per CDR3 protein, called by TCRdb with MiXCR from the 5' RACE reads. This table holds 550,000 to 750,000 distinct CDR3 sequences, roughly 21% found once. CDR1 and CDR2 from the germline V gene are SEHNR and FQNEAQ (reference sequence). This CDR3 region has 16 residues. The ends lost 5 bases at V and 4 bases at J; junction bases unmatched: 10. The chain is built from TRBV7-9 and TRBJ2-3; 9 bases fit TRBD2. Sequences were obtained from blood. The TCR sequence derives from a man between 65 and 85 years old in good health. The CDR3 bases are TGTGCCAGCAGCGGCCAATTAGCGGGAGAGGCAGATACGCAGTATTTT. The encoded protein is CASSGQLAGEADTQYF.